A selection of T cell receptor beta chains follows, all from one sample in a study of shared clonotypes between healthy human individuals. Using immunoSEQ multiplex PCR, the repertoire was profiled, and TCRdb retains in-frame clones only, with some absent. The sample consists of millions of clones, approximately 93% of them appearing once. Sequences were obtained from naive CD4+ T cells from PBMCs. These receptors all come from a man in his late teens or twenties in good health. Some clones in this sample may be carry-over from other donors' samples. Each CDR3 is given with its conserved first and last residue. Fields, in order: clone size, V gene, J gene, D gene, CDR3 DNA, CDR3 protein. A D gene is named only where the DNA matches it firmly. Expanded clones get a size class; other rows say once, few or many, or leave the size out.

size: -
V: TRBV6-6
J: TRBJ2-7
D: -
DNA: TGTGCCAGCAGCTCCCCGTACAGTGGGCTCTACGAGCAGTACTTC
CDR3: CASSSPYSGLYEQYF

size: -
V: TRBV29-1
J: TRBJ2-6
D: -
DNA: TGCAGCGTTTGGCAGGGTGGGGCCAACGTCCTGACTTTC
CDR3: CSVWQGGANVLTF

size: -
V: TRBV7-3
J: TRBJ2-5
D: -
DNA: TGTGCCAGCAGCTTAACGTCAAGGGGAGAGACCCAGTACTTC
CDR3: CASSLTSRGETQYF

size: -
V: TRBV5-4
J: TRBJ1-2
D: -
DNA: TGTGCCAGCAGCTTGGATTCGCCAGGGCGAACTAACTATGGCTACACCTTC
CDR3: CASSLDSPGRTNYGYTF

size: -
V: TRBV7-2
J: TRBJ1-1
D: -
DNA: TGTGCCAGCAGCTTATTAGGGGACGCTGAAGCTTTCTTT
CDR3: CASSLLGDAEAFF

size: -
V: TRBV7-8
J: TRBJ2-1
D: TRBD2
DNA: TGTGCCAGCAGCTTAGATCGGACTAGCGGGAGGAGCACCTACAATGAGCAGTTCTTC
CDR3: CASSLDRTSGRSTYNEQFF

size: -
V: TRBV29-1
J: TRBJ2-4
D: -
DNA: TGCAGCGTTGGGGGCCAGGGTAGCATTCAGTACTTC
CDR3: CSVGGQGSIQYF

size: -
V: TRBV5-5
J: TRBJ1-4
D: -
DNA: TGTGCCAGCAGCTTGATTACCGATGGGAAACTGTTTTTT
CDR3: CASSLITDGKLFF

size: once
V: TRBV12-5
J: TRBJ2-1
D: -
DNA: TGTGCTAGTGGTTTGGTAGACAGGCCTGGGGATGAGCAGTTCTTC
CDR3: CASGLVDRPGDEQFF

size: -
V: TRBV5-4
J: TRBJ2-1
D: TRBD1
DNA: TGTGCCAGCAGCGAGGGACAGGGGTCATACAATGAGCAGTTCTTC
CDR3: CASSEGQGSYNEQFF

size: -
V: TRBV28
J: TRBJ2-7
D: TRBD1
DNA: TGTGCCAGCAGTACGCGACAGGGGTTAGACGAGCAGTACTTC
CDR3: CASSTRQGLDEQYF

size: once
V: TRBV18
J: TRBJ2-2
D: TRBD1
DNA: TGTGCCAGCTCCCTAGGAATGGCGGGACAGGGGGCGAACACCGGGGAGCTGTTTTTT
CDR3: CASSLGMAGQGANTGELFF

size: -
V: TRBV5-1
J: TRBJ2-3
D: -
DNA: TGCGCCAGCAGCTTGGCAGCCGGAGATACGCAGTATTTT
CDR3: CASSLAAGDTQYF

size: -
V: TRBV28
J: TRBJ2-6
D: -
DNA: TGTGCCAGCAGTCCGCCGGGAATTGGGGCCAACGTCCTGACTTTC
CDR3: CASSPPGIGANVLTF

size: -
V: TRBV30
J: TRBJ2-2
D: TRBD2
DNA: TGTGCCTGGAGGTTTTCGCCGGGAGGGAACACCGGGGAGCTGTTTTTT
CDR3: CAWRFSPGGNTGELFF

size: -
V: TRBV18
J: TRBJ2-6
D: -
DNA: TGTGCCAGCTCACCGGTACCCCGCTCTGGGGCCAACGTCCTGACTTTC
CDR3: CASSPVPRSGANVLTF

size: -
V: TRBV28
J: TRBJ1-1
D: -
DNA: TGTGCCAGCAGCCCAACTAGGCGGGACGGCACTGAAGCTTTCTTT
CDR3: CASSPTRRDGTEAFF

size: -
V: TRBV6-5
J: TRBJ2-7
D: TRBD1
DNA: TGTGCCAGCAGTTACCTCGGGACAGGGGGGAGCGAGCAGTACTTC
CDR3: CASSYLGTGGSEQYF

size: -
V: TRBV11-3
J: TRBJ2-1
D: -
DNA: TGTGCCAGCAGCTTAGAGGGGGGTTACAATGAGCAGTTCTTC
CDR3: CASSLEGGYNEQFF

size: -
V: TRBV6-6
J: TRBJ1-4
D: -
DNA: TGTGCCAGCAGCACCTCGAGTGAAAAACTGTTTTTT
CDR3: CASSTSSEKLFF

size: -
V: TRBV5-4
J: TRBJ1-5
D: -
DNA: TGTGCCAGCAGCCAGGGACCGAGGAATCAGCCCCAGCATTTT
CDR3: CASSQGPRNQPQHF

size: -
V: TRBV7-2
J: TRBJ1-2
D: -
DNA: TGTGCCAGCAGCTTGACCATCAACTATGGCTACACCTTC
CDR3: CASSLTINYGYTF

size: -
V: TRBV5-1
J: TRBJ1-1
D: TRBD1
DNA: TGCGCCAGCACCTATATGACAGGGGAGGGGACTGAAGCTTTCTTT
CDR3: CASTYMTGEGTEAFF

size: -
V: TRBV29-1
J: TRBJ2-2
D: -
DNA: TGCAGCGTTGAACCCAGTTTGAACACCGGGGAGCTGTTTTTT
CDR3: CSVEPSLNTGELFF

size: -
V: TRBV19
J: TRBJ1-2
D: -
DNA: TGTGCCAGTAGTATTAGTACAGCTAACTATGGCTACACCTTC
CDR3: CASSISTANYGYTF

size: -
V: TRBV5-1
J: TRBJ2-2
D: TRBD2
DNA: TGCGCCAGCAGCCCAAAAGCGGGAGAGGCCGGGGAGCTGTTTTTT
CDR3: CASSPKAGEAGELFF

size: -
V: TRBV28
J: TRBJ1-2
D: -
DNA: TGTGCCAGCGGCCGGACGGCTCCCTATGGCTACACCTTC
CDR3: CASGRTAPYGYTF

size: few
V: TRBV11-2
J: TRBJ1-2
D: TRBD1
DNA: TGTGCCAGCAGCTTGACAGGGTACGGTGGCTACACCTTC
CDR3: CASSLTGYGGYTF

size: -
V: TRBV7-3
J: TRBJ2-1
D: TRBD2
DNA: TGTGCCAGCAGCTTTGGACTAGCGGTAAAGAATGAGCAGTTCTTC
CDR3: CASSFGLAVKNEQFF

size: -
V: TRBV28
J: TRBJ2-1
D: -
DNA: TGTGCCAGCAGAGGAGGGGGATTCATCCTAATCGATGAGCAGTTCTTC
CDR3: CASRGGGFILIDEQFF

size: -
V: TRBV10-3
J: TRBJ1-1
D: -
DNA: TGTGCCACCGGGGGGACAAGGGGGTCGAACACTGAAGCTTTCTTT
CDR3: CATGGTRGSNTEAFF

size: -
V: TRBV7-2
J: TRBJ2-3
D: -
DNA: TGTGCCAGCAGCTTGTCAGGGACTACAGATACGCAGTATTTT
CDR3: CASSLSGTTDTQYF

size: -
V: TRBV6-5
J: TRBJ2-3
D: -
DNA: TGTGCCAGCAGCGATACAAAAGATACGCAGTATTTT
CDR3: CASSDTKDTQYF

size: once
V: TRBV30
J: TRBJ2-7
D: TRBD1
DNA: TGTGCCTGGAGTCCGGGACAGGGGGCCGACGAGCAGTACTTC
CDR3: CAWSPGQGADEQYF

size: -
V: TRBV5-1
J: TRBJ2-5
D: TRBD2
DNA: TGCGCCAGCAGCATGGGACTAGCGGGAGAGCAGCAAGAGACCCAGTACTTC
CDR3: CASSMGLAGEQQETQYF

size: few
V: TRBV5-1
J: TRBJ2-1
D: -
DNA: TGCGCCAGCAGCTTTGACGGAACGTCGGGCTATGAGCAGTTCTTC
CDR3: CASSFDGTSGYEQFF

size: -
V: TRBV27
J: TRBJ2-7
D: TRBD1
DNA: TGTGCCAGCAGTTTCCGGACAGGTTCCTACGAGCAGTACTTC
CDR3: CASSFRTGSYEQYF

size: -
V: TRBV4-1
J: TRBJ1-5
D: TRBD1
DNA: TGCGCCAGCAGCCAAGAAGACAGGGATTATCAGCCCCAGCATTTT
CDR3: CASSQEDRDYQPQHF

size: -
V: TRBV5-1
J: TRBJ2-2
D: TRBD1
DNA: TGCGCCAGCAGCTTGGTACCGCAGACAGGGGCTACCGGGGAGCTGTTTTTT
CDR3: CASSLVPQTGATGELFF

size: -
V: TRBV5-1
J: TRBJ2-2
D: -
DNA: TGCGCCAGCAGCCTCCGTGGGAGTACGATCGGGGAGCTGTTTTTT
CDR3: CASSLRGSTIGELFF

size: -
V: TRBV7-2
J: TRBJ2-7
D: -
DNA: TGTGCCAGCAGCTTAGGTGCACCCTACGAGCAGTACTTC
CDR3: CASSLGAPYEQYF

size: -
V: TRBV10-3
J: TRBJ1-5
D: TRBD1
DNA: TGTGCCATCAGGGGACAGGCTAATCAGCCCCAGCATTTT
CDR3: CAIRGQANQPQHF

size: -
V: TRBV6-5
J: TRBJ2-7
D: -
DNA: TGTGCCAGCAGCCGACTGTCCTCCCCCGAGCAGTACTTC
CDR3: CASSRLSSPEQYF

size: -
V: TRBV5-1
J: TRBJ1-2
D: -
DNA: TGCGCCAGCAGCTTGGGGGGCCGTAACTATGGCTACACCTTC
CDR3: CASSLGGRNYGYTF

size: -
V: TRBV18
J: TRBJ1-2
D: TRBD1
DNA: TGTGCCAGCTCACCATCCACAGGGGCGCCCTATGGCTACACCTTC
CDR3: CASSPSTGAPYGYTF

size: -
V: TRBV28
J: TRBJ1-5
D: -
DNA: TGTGCCAGCATCATCGGGGGGGCGAATAGAGGCAATCAGCCCCAGCATTTT
CDR3: CASIIGGANRGNQPQHF

size: -
V: TRBV18
J: TRBJ1-5
D: -
DNA: TGTGCCAGCTCACCGGGACTGGCTAGCAATCAGCCCCAGCATTTT
CDR3: CASSPGLASNQPQHF

size: -
V: TRBV7-3
J: TRBJ2-5
D: -
DNA: TGTGCCAGCAGCGCGGAGAGACAAGAGACCCAGTACTTC
CDR3: CASSAERQETQYF

size: once
V: TRBV5-1
J: TRBJ2-1
D: TRBD1
DNA: TGCGCCAGCAGCTGGGACAGGGGGCCAAGCAATGAGCAGTTCTTC
CDR3: CASSWDRGPSNEQFF

size: once
V: TRBV7-2
J: TRBJ1-1
D: -
DNA: TGTGCCAGCAGCCTTGGGCCGTCCTATGAAGCTTTCTTT
CDR3: CASSLGPSYEAFF

size: -
V: TRBV19
J: TRBJ2-1
D: -
DNA: TGTGCCAGTAGTCCCACCATGGGACTTGTATACAATGAGCAGTTCTTC
CDR3: CASSPTMGLVYNEQFF

size: -
V: TRBV2
J: TRBJ2-4
D: -
DNA: TGTGCCAGCAGTACAGGGATCCCTTTAGGAAACATTCAGTACTTC
CDR3: CASSTGIPLGNIQYF

size: -
V: TRBV10-3
J: TRBJ2-7
D: -
DNA: TGTGCCATCAGTGAGTCTGGGAGACCCTACGAGCAGTACTTC
CDR3: CAISESGRPYEQYF

size: once
V: TRBV28
J: TRBJ2-1
D: TRBD2
DNA: TGTGCCAGCAGTTTATGGACTAGCGGGACAAATGAGCAGTTCTTC
CDR3: CASSLWTSGTNEQFF

size: -
V: TRBV10-1
J: TRBJ2-2
D: -
DNA: TGCGCCAGCAGCGAAGGGTTGAACACCGGGGAGCTGTTTTTT
CDR3: CASSEGLNTGELFF

size: -
V: TRBV30
J: TRBJ2-7
D: -
DNA: TGTGCCTGGAGTCCCACCCAGGTCCCGCAGTACTTC
CDR3: CAWSPTQVPQYF

size: -
V: TRBV20-1
J: TRBJ1-5
D: -
DNA: TGCAGTGCTAGAGATCTCGGTCCCCAGCATTTT
CDR3: CSARDLGPQHF

size: -
V: TRBV2
J: TRBJ1-4
D: -
DNA: TGTGCCAGCAGTCTCCAGGCAACTAATGAAAAACTGTTTTTT
CDR3: CASSLQATNEKLFF